This T cell receptor beta chain stems from a study of identical twins. General study findings and limits: Fewer insertions were carried by abundant cord blood beta clonotypes, but none was seen in memory repertoires.

A single record per CDR3 protein comes from TCRdb applying MiXCR to the 5' RACE reads. The sample yields some 900,000 distinct CDR3 sequences, approximately 13% seen once. V lost 0 bases, J lost 9 bases, and 9 bases stayed unmatched. The germline CDR1 and CDR2 sequences are SGHTA and FQGNSA. The CDR3 has 16 amino acids. This clonotype was counted only a few times. Antigen specificity is unknown. This sample also belongs to another study, concerning yellow fever vaccine responses in identical twins.

Specimen: PBMCs. This TCR was sampled from a woman in her late teens or twenties in good health. The chain combines TRBV7-2 with TRBJ2-1; 9 bases are a match to TRBD2. CDR3 in DNA: TGTGCCAGCAGCTTAGCGGGATTAGCGGGAGCCAGTGAGCAGTTCTTC. It yields the protein CASSLAGLAGASEQFF.